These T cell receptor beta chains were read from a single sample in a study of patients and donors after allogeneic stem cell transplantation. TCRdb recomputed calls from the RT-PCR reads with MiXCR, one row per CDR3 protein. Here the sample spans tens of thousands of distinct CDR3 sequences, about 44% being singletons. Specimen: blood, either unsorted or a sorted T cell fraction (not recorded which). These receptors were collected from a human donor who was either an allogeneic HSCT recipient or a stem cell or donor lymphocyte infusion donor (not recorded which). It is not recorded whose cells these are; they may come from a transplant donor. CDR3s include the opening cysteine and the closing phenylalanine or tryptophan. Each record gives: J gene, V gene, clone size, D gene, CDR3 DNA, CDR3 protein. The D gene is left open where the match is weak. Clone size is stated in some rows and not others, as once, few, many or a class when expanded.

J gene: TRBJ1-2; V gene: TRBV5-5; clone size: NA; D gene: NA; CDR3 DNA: TGTGCCAGCAGCCACGGCCCCCACGGGAACTATGGCTACACCTTC; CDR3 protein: CASSHGPHGNYGYTF
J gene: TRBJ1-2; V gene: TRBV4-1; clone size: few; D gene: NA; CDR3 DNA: TGCGCCAGCAGCCCCCCCACCGGGACGGACTATGGCTACACCTTC; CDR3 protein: CASSPPTGTDYGYTF
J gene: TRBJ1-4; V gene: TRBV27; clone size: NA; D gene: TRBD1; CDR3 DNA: TGTGCCAGCAGTTTATCCCCAGGGGGCCGGGAAAAACTGTTTTTT; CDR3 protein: CASSLSPGGREKLFF
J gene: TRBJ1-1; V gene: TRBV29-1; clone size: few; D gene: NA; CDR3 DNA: TGCAGCGTTGAAACCCTAGGGGAGACTGAAGCTTTCTTT; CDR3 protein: CSVETLGETEAFF
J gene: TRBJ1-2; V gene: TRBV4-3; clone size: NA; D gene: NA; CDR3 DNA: TGCGCCAGCAGCCAACGAAAGGGCAACTATGGCTACACCTTC; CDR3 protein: CASSQRKGNYGYTF
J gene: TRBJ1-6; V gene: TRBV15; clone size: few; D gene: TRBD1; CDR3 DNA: TGTGCCACCAGCAGAGGAAGGGGGCCAGGACTGGATTCACCCCTCCACTTT; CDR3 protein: CATSRGRGPGLDSPLHF
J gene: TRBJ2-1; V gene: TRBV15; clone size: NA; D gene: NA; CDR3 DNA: TGTGCCACCAGCAGAGTGGCGACCGACCGGTTCTTC; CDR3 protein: CATSRVATDRFF
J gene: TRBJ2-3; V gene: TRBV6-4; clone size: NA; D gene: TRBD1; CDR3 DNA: TGTGCCAGCAGTTACAGGGGCCCCAACACAGATACGCAGTATTTT; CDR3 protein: CASSYRGPNTDTQYF
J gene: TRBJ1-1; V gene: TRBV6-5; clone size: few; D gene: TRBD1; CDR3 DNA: TGTGCCAGCAGAATCACAGGGGGCCTGAACACTGAAGCTTTCTTT; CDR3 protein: CASRITGGLNTEAFF
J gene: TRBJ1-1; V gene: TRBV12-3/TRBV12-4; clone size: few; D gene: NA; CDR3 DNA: TGTGCCAGCAGTTTTCGTCGCGGGGGGACTGAAGCTTTCTTT; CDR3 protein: CASSFRRGGTEAFF
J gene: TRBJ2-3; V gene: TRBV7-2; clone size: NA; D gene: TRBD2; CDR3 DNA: TGTGCCAGCAGTTTTACTAGCGGGCTTAGCACAGATACGCAGTATTTT; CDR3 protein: CASSFTSGLSTDTQYF
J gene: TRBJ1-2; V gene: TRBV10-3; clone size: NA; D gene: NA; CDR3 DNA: TGTGCCATCAGTGGTGGGGACCCAGGACCTAACTATGGCTACACCTTC; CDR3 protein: CAISGGDPGPNYGYTF
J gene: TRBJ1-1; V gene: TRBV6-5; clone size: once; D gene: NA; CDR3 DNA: TGTGCCAGCAGTTACTTTCCCTGGCAGGGACCCATGAACACTGAAGCTTTCTTT; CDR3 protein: CASSYFPWQGPMNTEAFF
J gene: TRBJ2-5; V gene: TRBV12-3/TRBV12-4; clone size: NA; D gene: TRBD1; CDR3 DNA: TGTGCCAGCAGTAACCGGGACAGACAAGAGACCCAGTACTTC; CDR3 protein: CASSNRDRQETQYF
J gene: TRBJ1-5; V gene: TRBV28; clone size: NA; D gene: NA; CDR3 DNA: TGTGCCAGCAGTCTAGAGACAGGAAACAATCAGCCCCAGCATTTT; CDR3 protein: CASSLETGNNQPQHF
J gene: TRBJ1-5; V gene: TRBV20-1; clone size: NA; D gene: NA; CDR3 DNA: TGCAGTGCTAGAGAGGGAGTAGGCAATCAGCCCCAGCATTTT; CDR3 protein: CSAREGVGNQPQHF
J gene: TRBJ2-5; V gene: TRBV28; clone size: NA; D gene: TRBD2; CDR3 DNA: TGTGCCAGCAGAGGACTAGCGGGAGCGGGGGAGACCCAGTACTTC; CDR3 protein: CASRGLAGAGETQYF
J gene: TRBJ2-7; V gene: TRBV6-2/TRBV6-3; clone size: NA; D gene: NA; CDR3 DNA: TGTGCCAGCAGTTACTCGAGGGATGGGTGGTACTTC; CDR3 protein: CASSYSRDGWYF
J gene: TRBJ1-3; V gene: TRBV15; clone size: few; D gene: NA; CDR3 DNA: TGTGCCACCAGCAGGTTACCAGGGCCCTTGGGGGGAAACACCATATATTTT; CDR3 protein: CATSRLPGPLGGNTIYF
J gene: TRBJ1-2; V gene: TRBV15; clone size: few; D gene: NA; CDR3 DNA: TGTGCCACCAGCAGCCAACCAGGGTCGACTAACTATGGCTACACCTTC; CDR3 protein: CATSSQPGSTNYGYTF
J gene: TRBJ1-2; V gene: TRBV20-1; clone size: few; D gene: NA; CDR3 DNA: TGCAGTGCTAGAGTAGTTTCCTATGGCTACACCTTC; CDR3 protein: CSARVVSYGYTF
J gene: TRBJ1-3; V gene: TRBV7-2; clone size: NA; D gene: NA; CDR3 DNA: TGTGCCAGCAGCCCTATGGGTTCCTCTGGAAACACCATATATTTT; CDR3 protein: CASSPMGSSGNTIYF
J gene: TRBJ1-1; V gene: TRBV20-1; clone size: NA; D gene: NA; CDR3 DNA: TGCAGTGCAGGGGGCACTGAAGCTTTCTTT; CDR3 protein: CSAGGTEAFF
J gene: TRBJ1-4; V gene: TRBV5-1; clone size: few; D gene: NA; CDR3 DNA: TGCGCCAGCAGAGGGACAATTGGTAATGAAAAACTGTTTTTT; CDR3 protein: CASRGTIGNEKLFF
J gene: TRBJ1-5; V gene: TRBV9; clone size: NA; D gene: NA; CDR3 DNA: TGTGCCAGCAGCGTAGGCCCGGACAATCAGCCCCAGCATTTT; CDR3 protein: CASSVGPDNQPQHF
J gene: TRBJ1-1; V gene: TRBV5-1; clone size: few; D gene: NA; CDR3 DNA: TGCGCCAGCAGCTCCTCTAGACAGAACACTGAAGCTTTCTTT; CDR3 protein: CASSSSRQNTEAFF
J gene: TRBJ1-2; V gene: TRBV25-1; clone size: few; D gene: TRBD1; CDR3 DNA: TGTGCCAGCTACGGGACAGGGGGCAGCTATGGCTACACCTTC; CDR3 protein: CASYGTGGSYGYTF
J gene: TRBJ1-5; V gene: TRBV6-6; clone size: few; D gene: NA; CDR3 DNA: TGTGCCAGCAGTTTGCCCGGAGGCAATCAGCCCCAGCATTTT; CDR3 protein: CASSLPGGNQPQHF
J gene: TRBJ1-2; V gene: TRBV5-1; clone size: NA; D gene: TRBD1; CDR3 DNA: TGCGCCAGCAGCTTCCAGGGGGATGGCTACACCTTC; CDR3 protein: CASSFQGDGYTF
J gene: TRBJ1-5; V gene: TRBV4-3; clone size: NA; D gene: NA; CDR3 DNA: TGCGCCAGCAGCCATGAGCACACGCGCAATCAGCCCCAGCATTTT; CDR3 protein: CASSHEHTRNQPQHF
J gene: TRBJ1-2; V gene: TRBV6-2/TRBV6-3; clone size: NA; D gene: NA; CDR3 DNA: TGTGCCAGCAGTTACGGGGACCTTGGCTACACCTTC; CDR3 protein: CASSYGDLGYTF
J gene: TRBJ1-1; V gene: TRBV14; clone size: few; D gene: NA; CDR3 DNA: TGTGCCAGCAGCCAAGGGACAGTCCCTGGGGCTTTCTTT; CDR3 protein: CASSQGTVPGAFF
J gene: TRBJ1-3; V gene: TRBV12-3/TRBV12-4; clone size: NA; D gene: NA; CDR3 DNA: TGTGCCAGCAGTTTTGAAGGAAACACCATATATTTT; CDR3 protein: CASSFEGNTIYF
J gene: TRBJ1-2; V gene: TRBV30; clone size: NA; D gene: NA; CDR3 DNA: TGTGCCTGGGAGCCTATTCAGGGGACGAGCTACTATGGCTACACCTTC; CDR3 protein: CAWEPIQGTSYYGYTF
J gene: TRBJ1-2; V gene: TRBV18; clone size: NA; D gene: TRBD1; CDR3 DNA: TGTGCCAGCTCAGAAGGGACAGACTATGGCTACACCTTC; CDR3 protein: CASSEGTDYGYTF
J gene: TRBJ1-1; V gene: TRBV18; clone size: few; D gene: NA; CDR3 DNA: TGTGCCAGCTCATACCGGGCAGTTGGCGACACTGAAGCTTTCTTT; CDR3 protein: CASSYRAVGDTEAFF
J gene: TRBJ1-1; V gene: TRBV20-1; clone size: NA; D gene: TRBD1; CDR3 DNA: TGCAGTGCTCGGGCGGACAGGGGGAACACTGAAGCTTTCTTT; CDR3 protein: CSARADRGNTEAFF
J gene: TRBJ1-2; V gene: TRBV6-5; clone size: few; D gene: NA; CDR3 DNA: TGTGCCAGCAGTTACACGGACAAGACCTATGGCTACACCTTC; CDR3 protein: CASSYTDKTYGYTF
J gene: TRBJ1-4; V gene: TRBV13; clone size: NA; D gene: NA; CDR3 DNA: TGTGCCAGCAGCTTAGGGGCAGGTCATAATGAAAAACTGTTTTTT; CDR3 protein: CASSLGAGHNEKLFF
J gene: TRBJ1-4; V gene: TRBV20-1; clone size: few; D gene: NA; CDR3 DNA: TGCAGTGCCCGTGACACTGCAACTAATGAAAAACTGTTTTTT; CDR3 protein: CSARDTATNEKLFF
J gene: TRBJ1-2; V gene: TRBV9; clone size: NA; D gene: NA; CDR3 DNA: TGTGCCAGCAGCGTAGATATTAGGGATCGGTATGGCTACACCTTC; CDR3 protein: CASSVDIRDRYGYTF
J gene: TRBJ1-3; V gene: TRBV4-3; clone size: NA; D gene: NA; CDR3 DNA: TGCGCCAGCAGCCAAGAGACCGTGGGTTCCTCTGGAAACACCATATATTTT; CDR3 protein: CASSQETVGSSGNTIYF
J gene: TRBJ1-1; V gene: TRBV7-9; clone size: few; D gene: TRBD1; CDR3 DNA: TGTGCCAGCAGCTTAGGGACAGGGAATACTGAAGCTTTCTTT; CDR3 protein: CASSLGTGNTEAFF
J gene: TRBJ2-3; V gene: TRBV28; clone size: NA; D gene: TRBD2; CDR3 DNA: TGTGCCAGCAGTTTACCCTCCGGGACTAGCGGGAGGCCCACAGATACGCAGTATTTT; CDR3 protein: CASSLPSGTSGRPTDTQYF
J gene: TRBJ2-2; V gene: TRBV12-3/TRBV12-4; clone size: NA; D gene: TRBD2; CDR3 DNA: TGTGCCAGCAGTTTACGTCTCGCTAGCGGGGGGGAGCTGTTTTTT; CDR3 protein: CASSLRLASGGELFF
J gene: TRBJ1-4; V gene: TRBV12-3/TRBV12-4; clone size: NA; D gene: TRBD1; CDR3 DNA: TGTGCCAGCAGATCGGTCGGGACAGGGGCTAATGAAAAACTGTTTTTT; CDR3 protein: CASRSVGTGANEKLFF
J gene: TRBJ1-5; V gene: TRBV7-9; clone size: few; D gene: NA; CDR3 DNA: TGTGCCAGCAGCTTAGCCGGGGGAGGTGGACAGCCCCAGCATTTT; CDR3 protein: CASSLAGGGGQPQHF
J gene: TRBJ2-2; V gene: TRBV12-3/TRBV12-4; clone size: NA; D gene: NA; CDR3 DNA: TGTGCCAGTAAGACAGCCAGGTCTGCGAACACCGGGGAGCTGTTTTTT; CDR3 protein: CASKTARSANTGELFF
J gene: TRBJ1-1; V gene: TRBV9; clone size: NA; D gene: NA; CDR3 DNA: TGTGCCAGCAGCTTAACGGGGAACACTGAAGCTTTCTTT; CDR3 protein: CASSLTGNTEAFF
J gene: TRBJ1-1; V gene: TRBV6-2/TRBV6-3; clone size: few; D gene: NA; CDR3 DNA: TGTGCCAGCAGTTATCACTGGACTCGTTCGGACACTGAAGCTTTCTTT; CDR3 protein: CASSYHWTRSDTEAFF
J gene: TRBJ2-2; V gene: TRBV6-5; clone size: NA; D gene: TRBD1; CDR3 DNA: TGTGCCAGCAGTTCCCCCGGACAGGCCGGGGAGCTGTTTTTT; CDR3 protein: CASSSPGQAGELFF
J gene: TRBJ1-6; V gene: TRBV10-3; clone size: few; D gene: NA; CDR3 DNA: TGTGCCATCAGTGAGAACGTCGGTAATTCACCCCTCCACTTT; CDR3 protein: CAISENVGNSPLHF
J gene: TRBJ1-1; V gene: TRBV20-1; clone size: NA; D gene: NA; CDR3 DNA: TGCAGTGCTGAATCCGGGGGGAAGATGAACACTGAAGCTTTCTTT; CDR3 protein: CSAESGGKMNTEAFF
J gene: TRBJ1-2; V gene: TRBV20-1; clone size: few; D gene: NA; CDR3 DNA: TGCAGTGCCCACCTGAGGCAGGCCAACACCTTC; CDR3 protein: CSAHLRQANTF
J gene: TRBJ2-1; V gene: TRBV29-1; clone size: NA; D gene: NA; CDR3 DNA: TGCAGCGCGTTAAACAATGAGCAGTTCTTC; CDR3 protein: CSALNNEQFF
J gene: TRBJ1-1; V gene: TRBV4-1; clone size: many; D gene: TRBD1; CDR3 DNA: TGCGCCAGCAGCCTTGTACAGGGGAGGGAAACTGAAGCTTTCTTT; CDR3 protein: CASSLVQGRETEAFF
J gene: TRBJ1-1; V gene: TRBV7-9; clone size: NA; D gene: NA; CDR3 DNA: TGTGCCAGCAGCCTCGGACAGATTAAAATGAACACTGAAGCTTTCTTT; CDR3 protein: CASSLGQIKMNTEAFF
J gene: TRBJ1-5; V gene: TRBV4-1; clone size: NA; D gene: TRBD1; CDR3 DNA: TGCGCCAGCAGCCCCTACAGGGGTGATCAGCCCCAGCATTTT; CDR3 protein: CASSPYRGDQPQHF